A selection of T cell receptor beta chains follows, all from one sample in a study of cytomegalovirus exposure and HLA in healthy donors. This table comes from immunoSEQ multiplex PCR, and its TCRdb copy is limited to in-frame clones, with some not included. Of tens of thousands of clones listed, 85% to 95% are singletons. The sequenced sample was PBMCs. The origin of the receptors is a woman aged 18-35 years in good health and CMV-seronegative. The CDR3 runs from the conserved cysteine through the conserved F or W. D genes are given only for firm matches. Only part of the rows carry a size: once, few, many, or a class if the clone is expanded.

v_gene	j_gene	d_gene	abundance	CDR3nt	CDR3aa
TRBV9	TRBJ1-6	NA	NA	TGTGCCAGCAGCCCCCGCCTTAGGGCAGGGGTGAATAATTCACCCCTCCACTTT	CASSPRLRAGVNNSPLHF
TRBV30	TRBJ1-3	NA	NA	TGTGCCTGGACAGCGATTTCTGGAAACACCATATATTTT	CAWTAISGNTIYF
TRBV4-1	TRBJ2-2	NA	NA	TGCGCCAGCAGCCTAGAACCGGACAGTCACACCGGGGAGCTGTTTTTT	CASSLEPDSHTGELFF
TRBV5-4	TRBJ1-1	NA	NA	TGTGCCAGCAGCTGGGGCGGAAATCCAGAAGCTTTCTTT	CASSWGGNPEAFF
TRBV5-4	TRBJ1-2	NA	few	TGTGCCAGCAGCCTACAGGGTAGGGATGGCTACACCTTC	CASSLQGRDGYTF
TRBV11-2	TRBJ2-2	NA	NA	TGTGCCAGCAGCCATACAGCGAACACCGGGGAGCTGTTTTTT	CASSHTANTGELFF
TRBV25-1	TRBJ1-1	NA	few	TGTGCCAGCAGTGAAACGGGCGTACGTGGCAGGGACACTGAAGCTTTCTTT	CASSETGVRGRDTEAFF
TRBV5-1	TRBJ2-3	NA	NA	TGCGCCAGCAGCTTGGACAACACAGATACGCAGTATTTT	CASSLDNTDTQYF
TRBV7-2	TRBJ1-2	TRBD1	NA	TGTGCCAGCAGGACAGTAGGGGGCGGCTACACCTTC	CASRTVGGGYTF
TRBV11-2	TRBJ2-7	NA	NA	TGTGCCAGCAGCTTAGTTAGCTCCTACGAGCAGTACTTC	CASSLVSSYEQYF
TRBV11-2	TRBJ1-5	TRBD1	NA	TGTGCCAGCAGCTACGACAGGGGACTGGGCAATCAGCCCCAGCATTTT	CASSYDRGLGNQPQHF
TRBV27	TRBJ2-2	TRBD2	NA	TGTGCCAGCAGTTTAACCGGGAGGACGAACACCGGGGAGCTGTTTTTT	CASSLTGRTNTGELFF
TRBV9	TRBJ2-5	NA	NA	TGTGCCAGCAGCGTTTTAGGGGTGGAGACCCAGTACTTC	CASSVLGVETQYF
TRBV14	TRBJ2-6	NA	NA	TGTGCCAGCAGCCAAGATACCCGGCAGGCTGGGGCCAACGTCCTGACTTTC	CASSQDTRQAGANVLTF
TRBV6-5	TRBJ2-1	TRBD2	NA	TGTGCCAGCAGTTACCGGAAAGCGGGAGTCTACAATGAGCAGTTCTTC	CASSYRKAGVYNEQFF
TRBV29-1	TRBJ1-4	NA	once	TGCAGCGTTCCCGCTGGGGGGAAGAATGAAAAACTGTTTTTT	CSVPAGGKNEKLFF
TRBV28	TRBJ2-1	NA	once	TGTGCCAGCAGTACACTCCGGGACACAGCATACAATGAGCAGTTCTTC	CASSTLRDTAYNEQFF
TRBV5-1	TRBJ2-1	TRBD1	once	TGCGCCAGCAGGTTAGGGGACAGCGAGCAGTTCTTC	CASRLGDSEQFF
TRBV7-9	TRBJ1-2	NA	NA	TGTGCCAGCAGCTCGCAGGGGACTGGCTACACCTTC	CASSSQGTGYTF
TRBV7-9	TRBJ2-7	TRBD1	NA	TGTGCCAGCAGCACCCGGACAGGGGGCTACGAGCAGTACTTC	CASSTRTGGYEQYF
TRBV7-9	TRBJ1-1	NA	NA	TGTGCCAGCAGAACCAGGGGAGAGAACACTGAAGCTTTCTTT	CASRTRGENTEAFF
TRBV7-2	TRBJ1-2	TRBD1	NA	TGTGCCACCTGTTTCTGGACAGGGGCTGATGGCTACACCTTC	CATCFWTGADGYTF
TRBV19	TRBJ2-7	TRBD1	NA	TGTGCCAGTAGTACGGGACAGACTTTCAGCTACGAGCAGTACTTC	CASSTGQTFSYEQYF
TRBV20-1	TRBJ1-2	NA	NA	TGCGGGGGGGAGAACTATGGCTACACCTTC	CGGENYGYTF
TRBV4-3	TRBJ2-7	NA	once	TGCGCCAGCAGCCAAGACTCTAATCCCATCGAGCAGTACTTC	CASSQDSNPIEQYF
TRBV2	TRBJ2-3	TRBD2	NA	TGTGCCAGCAGTGAGACAGCGGGGGCTTCCTATGATACGCAGTATTTT	CASSETAGASYDTQYF
TRBV5-1	TRBJ1-2	TRBD1	NA	TGCGCCAGCGGGCCAGGGGGCTCCTATGGCTACACCTTC	CASGPGGSYGYTF
TRBV7-2	TRBJ1-2	NA	NA	TGTGCCAGCAGCGTATGGGGGACAATTGGCTACACCTTC	CASSVWGTIGYTF
TRBV5-1	TRBJ1-2	NA	NA	TGCGCCAGCAGCTTGGACGCGGGGAACCATAACTATGGCTACACCTTC	CASSLDAGNHNYGYTF
TRBV7-2	TRBJ2-5	TRBD2	NA	TGTGCCAGCAGCGTGAGCGGGATCAAAGAGACCCAGTACTTC	CASSVSGIKETQYF
TRBV11-3	TRBJ2-1	TRBD2	NA	TGTGCCAGCAGAATGGGCGGGGGGTTGAACAATGAGCAGTTCTTC	CASRMGGGLNNEQFF
TRBV7-9	TRBJ2-1	TRBD1	once	TGTGCCAGCAGCTATATCGGGACAGGGTCTGAGCAGTTCTTC	CASSYIGTGSEQFF
TRBV7-6	TRBJ1-6	NA	NA	TGTGCCAGCAGCTTGACATTAAATTCACCCCTCCACTTT	CASSLTLNSPLHF
TRBV5-1	TRBJ1-4	TRBD1	NA	TGCGCCAGCAGCTTGGGACAGGGGGCGAATGGTGAAAAACTGTTTTTT	CASSLGQGANGEKLFF
TRBV5-1	TRBJ2-3	NA	NA	TGCGCCAGCAGCTTACGGGGGGCGGCAGATACGCAGTATTTT	CASSLRGAADTQYF
TRBV7-2	TRBJ2-5	NA	NA	TGTGCCAGCAGCTTAAATCGGGCGGCTAGCTTTGATACCCAGTACTTC	CASSLNRAASFDTQYF
TRBV4-1	TRBJ1-2	NA	NA	TGCGCCAGCAGCCAAGGAGGAAACGGCCAGGGCCATGGCTACACCTTC	CASSQGGNGQGHGYTF
TRBV18	TRBJ2-5	TRBD2	NA	TGTGCCAGCTCCCTCGATGGACTAGCGGGAGCAGGGGAAGAGACCCAGTACTTC	CASSLDGLAGAGEETQYF
TRBV5-1	TRBJ1-1	NA	NA	TGCGCCAGCAGCTTGGGGCCCATGAACACTGAAGCTTTCTTT	CASSLGPMNTEAFF
TRBV13	TRBJ1-1	NA	NA	TGTGCCAGCAGCTTGTCAGACAGAAACACTGAAGCTTTCTTT	CASSLSDRNTEAFF
TRBV10-1	TRBJ1-4	TRBD1	once	TGCGCCAGCAGTGACGGCCCGGGACAGTCTAATGAAAAACTGTTTTTT	CASSDGPGQSNEKLFF
TRBV2	TRBJ2-1	TRBD2	NA	TGTGCCAGCGCCCCTGGGACTAGGGCGAAGGGTGAGCAGTTCTTC	CASAPGTRAKGEQFF
TRBV14	TRBJ2-3	TRBD2	NA	TGTGCCAGCAGCCCCTACGGGGGGGGTACAGATACGCAGTATTTT	CASSPYGGGTDTQYF
TRBV19	TRBJ2-5	NA	NA	TGTGCCAGTAGTGGGGTCGAGGTCCAACTAAGCGGGACCCAGTACTTC	CASSGVEVQLSGTQYF
TRBV9	TRBJ2-2	NA	NA	TGTGCCAGCAGCGTAGGAAGAATAGTTGTCACCGGGGAGCTGTTTTTT	CASSVGRIVVTGELFF
TRBV18	TRBJ1-4	TRBD1	NA	TGTGCCAGCTCACCAGGGGTGAGACAGGGCCTTAATGAAAAACTGTTTTTT	CASSPGVRQGLNEKLFF
TRBV5-1	TRBJ2-2	TRBD2	NA	TGCGCCAGCAAAGCGGGAGAGTACACCGGGGAGCTGTTTTTT	CASKAGEYTGELFF
TRBV7-6	TRBJ2-7	NA	once	TGTGCCAGCAGCTTAGTCGCCGGCCGTGGGGCTAAGGCCTACGAGCAGTACTTC	CASSLVAGRGAKAYEQYF
TRBV7-8	TRBJ2-3	NA	NA	TGTGCCAGCAGCCGCGGAGAGGTCACAGATACGCAGTATTTT	CASSRGEVTDTQYF
TRBV5-6	TRBJ2-7	TRBD1	NA	TGTGCCAGCACCACCTGGGGACAGGGTTCAGACGAGCAGTACTTC	CASTTWGQGSDEQYF
TRBV6-5	TRBJ1-3	NA	NA	TGTGCCAGCGGCGCAGGGCCCTCTGGAAACACCATATATTTT	CASGAGPSGNTIYF
TRBV15	TRBJ2-2	NA	NA	TGTGCCACCAGCAGAGAGCCGAGGGGGGAGCTGTTTTTT	CATSREPRGELFF
TRBV7-8	TRBJ2-3	NA	NA	TGTGCCAGCAGGGGGTGGAGGGGCGAAGGAGAGGGGGGGCCAGGGAAAGATACGCAGTATTTT	CASRGWRGEGEGGPGKDTQYF